These 30 T cell receptor beta chains came from one sample sequenced in a study of T-cell reconstitution after alpha-beta-depleted transplantation in children. Construction of the TCRbeta library involved unique molecular identifiers. TCRdb processed the PCR reads anew with MiXCR; each CDR3 protein has one entry. The sample has about 1,000,000 distinct CDR3 sequences, under 30% seen once. Material: PBMCs, mostly from graft donor cells, obtained 360 days after TCRalphabeta/CD19-depleted stem cell transplant. Receptor source: a boy less than two years old who had a stem cell transplant for SCID, so the T cells may come from the graft donor.

The chain couples TRBV29-1 to TRBJ2-7; 8 nucleotides line up with TRBD1. CDR1 SQVTM and CDR2 ANQGSEA come from the germline V gene. CDR3 length equals 11 residues. V was pared by 7 bases and J by 5 bases, with 4 bases of the junction left unmatched. CDR3 nucleotide sequence: TGCAGCGCGACAGGGGCGGACGAGCAGTACTTC. Translation: CSATGADEQYF.

This clonotype was observed a handful of times. The chain carries TRBV6-2 or TRBV6-3 and TRBJ2-3, with TRBD2 identical over 9 bases. CDR3 length: 17 residues. V lost 6 bases, J lost 2 bases, and 12 bases stayed unmatched. Germline V CDR1 and CDR2: MNHEY, SVGEGT. The CDR3 spells CASRRGVAGASTDTQYF. CDR3 nucleotide sequence: TGTGCCAGCAGACGGGGGGTAGCGGGGGCCTCCACAGATACGCAGTATTTT.

This clonotype was detected only a few times. The V and J genes are TRBV4-3 and TRBJ2-2; D may be TRBD1 (7 bases). Germline lookup yields CDR1 LGHNA and CDR2 YSLEER. The CDR3 runs 17 residues. With 1 base removed from V and 3 bases from J, the gap between germline ends came to 15 bases. The chain's CDR3 is CASSQVIQGRYTGELFF. The DNA of the CDR3 is TGCGCCAGCAGCCAAGTTATACAGGGGAGGTACACCGGGGAGCTGTTTTTT.

The chain joins TRBV7-2 to TRBJ2-7, with no clear D. Germline V gives CDR1 SGHTA, CDR2 FQGNSA. Trimming took 1 base from V and 2 from J, leaving 18 bases between them. CDR3 length equals 17 residues. DNA for the CDR3: TGTGCCAGCAGCTTAGGACCAACCAGGCTCCTAGCCTACGAGCAGTACTTC. Its protein is CASSLGPTRLLAYEQYF.

The rearrangement links TRBV7-2 to TRBJ1-1; D is perhaps TRBD1 (5 bases). The CDR3 has 15 residues. Trimming took 0 bases from V and 1 from J, leaving 9 bases between them. Germline V gene data show CDR1 as SGHTA and CDR2 as FQGNSA. The CDR3 DNA follows: TGTGCCAGCAGCTTAGCTCCTACAGGGAACACTGAAGCTTTCTTT. As protein: CASSLAPTGNTEAFF.

This chain connects TRBV4-2 to TRBJ1-4; 7 nucleotides align to TRBD1. The CDR3 extends over 15 amino acids. The ends lost 6 bases at V and 7 bases at J; junction bases unmatched: 11. Germline CDR1 and CDR2: LGHNA and YNFKEQ. For the CDR3, the DNA is TGTGCCAGCAGAAGTCCGACAGGGCCTCGTGAAAAACTGTTTTTT. Its protein is CASRSPTGPREKLFF.

At least ten counts were recorded for this clonotype. The CDR3 is CASSQGRSSYEQYF. Here the CDR3 DNA reads TGTGCCAGCAGCCAAGGACGGTCTTCCTACGAGCAGTACTTC. The chain joins TRBV3-1 to TRBJ2-7, with D uncertain. CDR3 length: 14 residues. V shed 1 base and J shed 1 base, with 8 bases lying between them. Germline V gives CDR1 LGHDT, CDR2 YNNKEL (reference sequence).

The V call is TRBV20-1, the J call TRBJ1-6; the D is unclear. Germline V lookup: CDR1 DFQATT, CDR2 SNEGSKA (reference sequence). V dropped 4 bases and J dropped 7 bases, with 14 bases sitting between them. This CDR3 comprises 14 residues. In nucleotides, the CDR3 is TGCAGTGCTAAGGGCCAGGCGAAAAATTCACCCCTCCACTTT. It encodes CSAKGQAKNSPLHF.

The chain uses TRBV6-2 or TRBV6-3 and TRBJ1-1; weak D call: TRBD1 (5 bases). Trimming stripped 5 bases from V and 1 base from J, with 17 bases between. CDR3 size: 16 residues. Germline V gives CDR1 MNHEY, CDR2 SVGEGT. CDR3 in amino acids: CASSHGSRAGNTEAFF. DNA of the CDR3: TGTGCCAGCAGTCACGGGAGCAGGGCGGGGAACACTGAAGCTTTCTTT.

CDR3: CASSLTSAYEQYF. DNA of the CDR3: TGTGCCAGCAGCTTAACCTCAGCCTACGAGCAGTACTTC. This rearrangement joins TRBV13 to TRBJ2-7; D is uncertain. Germline V gene data show CDR1 as PRHDT and CDR2 as FYEKMQ (reference sequence). This CDR3 comprises 13 residues. Deletions cut 2 bases from V and 2 bases from J, with 7 bases between.

This clonotype was detected a few times. This chain connects TRBV5-5 to TRBJ1-1; no reliable D call. Germline-derived CDR1 and CDR2 are SGHKS and YYEKEE (reference sequence). This CDR3 is 13 amino acids long. V was cut by 4 bases and J by 8 bases, with 15 bases left in between. CDR3 amino acids: CASSPLTGHEAFF. DNA for the CDR3: TGTGCCAGCAGCCCCTTAACGGGCCACGAAGCTTTCTTT.

This clonotype was seen only once. The chain couples TRBV16 to TRBJ1-1; D is undetermined. Per germline, CDR1 KGHSY and CDR2 FQNENV. V lost 2 bases and J lost 0, with 13 bases in between. The CDR3 loop spans 16 amino acids. The CDR3 coding sequence is TGTGCCAGCAGCCAAAAAAGGGCCAGCTTGAACACTGAAGCTTTCTTT. Translated, it gives CASSQKRASLNTEAFF.

This clonotype has a handful of counts. The chain links TRBV6-6 to TRBJ2-3, with 8 bases matching TRBD1. The CDR3 contains 13 residues. J lost 13 bases, V lost 7 bases, and 13 bases had no gene match. The germline gives CDR1 MNHNY, CDR2 SVGAGI (reference sequence). CDR3 bases: TGTGCCAGCAAAGTACCGACAGGGGTTTCGGAGTATTTT. Translation gives CASKVPTGVSEYF.

In DNA form, the CDR3 reads TGCGCCAGCAGCCAAACGGCGGGAGCGGAGCAGTTCTTC. Residues: CASSQTAGAEQFF. V is TRBV4-3 and J is TRBJ2-1; 7 nucleotides line up with TRBD2. The CDR3 is 13 residues long. Germline CDR1 reads LGHNA; CDR2 reads YSLEER. The J segment lost 10 bases and the V segment lost 2 bases, leaving 5 bases of the junction unmatched.

The chain is built from TRBV25-1 and TRBJ2-5; 12 nucleotides agree with TRBD2. The V gene's germline CDR1 is MGHDK and CDR2 SYGVNS. CDR3 length: 15 amino acids. V lost 8 bases to trimming and J lost 5 bases; unmatched junction nucleotides: 9. The CDR3 DNA reads TGTGCCAGCCAAAGACTAGCGGGGGTTACGGAGACCCAGTACTTC. Its protein is CASQRLAGVTETQYF.

This clonotype has just a few counts. The chain employs TRBV28 and TRBJ1-2; the D is unclear. Germline assignment: CDR1 MDHEN and CDR2 SYDVKM. Trimming pared 3 bases from V and 4 bases from J, leaving 9 bases between. The CDR3 contains 13 residues. CDR3 sequence (DNA): TGTGCCAGCAGTTTTGCGACGGCCTATGGCTACACCTTC. Its translation is CASSFATAYGYTF.

The chain couples TRBV9 to TRBJ2-1; D is undetermined. CDR1 is SGDLS and CDR2 is YYNGEE in the germline V gene. The CDR3 has 15 residues. V lost 1 base, J lost 14 bases, and 22 bases lay in between. The CDR3 here is CASSVTAVIDGAKFF. CDR3 bases: TGTGCCAGCAGCGTAACTGCCGTTATAGACGGAGCTAAGTTCTTC.

The DNA of the CDR3 is TGTGCTAGTGGGGGCAAGGGGGTTTTAACTGAAGCTTTCTTT. This gives the protein CASGGKGVLTEAFF. V is TRBV12-5 and J is TRBJ1-1, with D perhaps TRBD1 (6 bases). The CDR3 covers 14 residues. The ends were cut back, 6 bases at V and 5 bases at J, with 16 bases in the middle. Per the germline V gene, CDR1 is LGHNT and CDR2 is FRNRAP.

This rearrangement joins TRBV28 to TRBJ1-2, with a weak D call TRBD1 (6 bases). CDR1 is MDHEN, CDR2 SYDVKM, per germline. V was shortened by 5 bases and J by 3 bases, with 13 bases between the two germline ends. The CDR3 has 14 residues. CDR3 sequence: CASSLRGNYYGYTF. Here the CDR3 DNA reads TGTGCCAGCAGTCTGAGGGGGAACTACTATGGCTACACCTTC.

This chain joins TRBV4-1 and TRBJ2-7, with 7 nucleotides matching TRBD2. Trimming removed 4 bases from V and 7 bases from J; junction bases left unmatched: 22. Germline CDR1 is MGHRA and CDR2 is YSYEKL. The CDR3 length is 18 residues. The CDR3 loop reads CASSRHSAGYFLRGEQYF. DNA for the CDR3: TGCGCCAGCAGCCGACACTCAGCGGGGTACTTCTTAAGGGGTGAGCAGTACTTC.

The chain has TRBV7-9 and TRBJ1-1; D gene ambiguous. This CDR3 contains 15 residues. The V gene lost 3 bases and the J gene lost 6 bases, with 17 bases spanning the gap. The germline V gene has CDR1 SEHNR and CDR2 FQNEAQ (reference sequence). CDR3 sequence (DNA): TGTGCCAGCAGCTTTCCCCCGGAGGGTCCCTCTGAAGCTTTCTTT. Protein: CASSFPPEGPSEAFF.

This clonotype was seen a few times. The rearrangement joins TRBV2 to TRBJ2-2; possible D gene TRBD1, 5 bases. V lost 0 bases and J lost 0, with 11 bases in between. The CDR3 runs 17 residues. The germline V gene encodes CDR1 SNHLY and CDR2 FYNNEI. CDR3 sequence: CASSEAPEGANTGELFF. The CDR3 DNA sequence: TGTGCCAGCAGTGAAGCGCCAGAAGGGGCGAACACCGGGGAGCTGTTTTTT.

V is TRBV7-2 and J is TRBJ2-3; TRBD2 agrees at 13 bases. V shed 4 bases and J 3 bases; nucleotides not matched to a gene: 4. The CDR3 is made up of 16 amino acids. Germline V lookup: CDR1 SGHTA, CDR2 FQGNSA. The CDR3 region is CASSSGTSGETDTQYF. Written as DNA, the CDR3 is TGTGCCAGCAGCTCCGGGACTAGCGGGGAAACAGATACGCAGTATTTT.

This clonotype was detected a few times. This chain uses TRBV4-1 with TRBJ2-5; 8 bases map to TRBD1. Trimming cost V 2 bases and J 2 bases; bases outside gene matches: 10. The CDR3 has 17 residues. Germline V gives CDR1 MGHRA, CDR2 YSYEKL. CDR3 in amino acids: CASSQRDRGPRQETQYF. The CDR3 DNA reads TGCGCCAGCAGCCAACGCGACAGGGGCCCTAGACAAGAGACCCAGTACTTC.

V is TRBV10-3 and J is TRBJ1-3; unclear D gene. The germline V gene encodes CDR1 ENHRY and CDR2 SYGVKD. V was trimmed by 4 bases and J by 0 bases, leaving 4 bases between them. The length of the CDR3 is 13 residues. Here the CDR3 reads CAISVASGNTIYF. CDR3 coding DNA: TGTGCCATCAGTGTCGCCTCTGGAAACACCATATATTTT.

The chain uses TRBV7-9 and TRBJ2-2, with D possibly being TRBD1 (6 bases). Germline V gene lookup returns CDR1 SEHNR and CDR2 FQNEAQ (reference sequence). The V gene lost 5 bases and the J gene lost 3 bases, with 13 bases spanning the gap. The length of the CDR3 is 15 residues. CDR3 sequence reads: CASSPLGGYTGELFF. CDR3 DNA: TGTGCCAGCAGCCCCCTAGGGGGATACACCGGGGAGCTGTTTTTT.

The rearrangement links TRBV5-1 to TRBJ2-1, with D possibly matching TRBD2 (6 bases). V gave up 5 bases and J gave up 4 bases, with 13 bases separating them. This CDR3 region has 14 residues. CDR1 is SGHRS, CDR2 YFSETQ, per germline. The chain's CDR3 is CASRGGLLYNEQFF. The CDR3 nucleotides read TGCGCCAGCAGGGGGGGACTCCTTTACAATGAGCAGTTCTTC.

This clonotype showed up just a few times. CDR3 residues: CASSSRLQETQYF. In DNA form, the CDR3 reads TGTGCCAGCAGCTCGCGGTTGCAAGAGACCCAGTACTTC. V usage is TRBV7-2 and J usage is TRBJ2-5, with D unresolved. The CDR3 loop spans 13 amino acids. V was pared by 4 bases and J by 2 bases, with 8 bases between. Looked up from germline, CDR1 is SGHTA and CDR2 is FQGNSA.

The rearrangement uses TRBV5-6 and TRBJ1-2; D remains unclear. There are 16 residues in the CDR3. Germline assignment: CDR1 SGHDT and CDR2 YYEEEE. V dropped 0 bases and J dropped 2 bases, with 14 bases sitting between them. CDR3 DNA sequence: TGTGCCAGCAGCTTGGCCCTCATCTCACTCAACTATGGCTACACCTTC. It yields the protein CASSLALISLNYGYTF.

This clonotype was counted between two and nine times. Here the CDR3 reads CASSQSDYEQYF. The DNA for the CDR3 is TGTGCCAGCAGCCAAAGCGACTACGAGCAGTACTTC. The chain links TRBV3-1 to TRBJ2-7, with D unclear. This CDR3 contains 12 residues. CDR1 and CDR2 (germline): LGHDT, YNNKEL (reference sequence). Trimming left V 2 bases short and J 3 bases short, with 5 bases between.